These 20 T cell receptor beta chains were sequenced from one sample in a study of cytomegalovirus exposure and HLA in healthy donors. Primers: 60 Vbeta forward and 13 Jbeta reverse. The data were produced by immunoSEQ multiplex PCR, yet TCRdb's version contains in-frame clones alone and is incomplete. The sample includes 100,000 to 120,000 clones, around 73% of them seen just once. Sequencing was performed on PBMCs. The receptors come from a woman in her thirties in good health and CMV-seropositive.

V gene TRBV4-1 combines with J gene TRBJ2-7; 9 positions match TRBD1. V was pared by 4 bases and J by 7 bases, with 5 bases of the junction left unmatched. The CDR3 is 13 residues long. Germline CDR1 is MGHRA and CDR2 is YSYEKL. The CDR3 protein is CASSPGQGWEQYF. CDR3 nucleotides: TGCGCCAGCAGCCCTGGACAGGGGTGGGAGCAGTACTTC.

The chain is built from TRBV10-3 and TRBJ2-3, with 13 bases lining up with TRBD2. Germline V gene data show CDR1 as ENHRY and CDR2 as SYGVKD. This CDR3 is 18 amino acids long. V trimming: 4 bases; J trimming: 4 bases; junction bases outside the gene matches: 11. Written as DNA, the CDR3 is TGTGCCATCAGTGCTCTACTAGCGGGGGGGCTTGGGGCAGATACGCAGTATTTT. This translates into CAISALLAGGLGADTQYF.

The CDR3 DNA follows: TGCGCCAGCAGCTATGACGGGGATCGGCAGCCCCAGCATTTT. Its protein is CASSYDGDRQPQHF. The chain carries TRBV5-1 and TRBJ1-5; D ambiguous. The CDR3 is 14 residues long. V was cut by 3 bases and J by 7 bases, with 14 bases left in between. Germline values: CDR1 SGHRS, CDR2 YFSETQ.

This clone has just a few counts. The rearrangement uses TRBV25-1 and TRBJ1-4; 7 nucleotides agree with TRBD1. CDR3 length equals 15 residues. V shed 2 bases, J shed 7 bases, and the junction held 7 bases outside the gene matches. Germline V CDR1 and CDR2: MGHDK, SYGVNS. CDR3 in DNA: TGTGCCAGCAGTGAAAGAAAACAGGGGTCTGAAAAACTGTTTTTT. This encodes CASSERKQGSEKLFF.

The chain carries TRBV5-1 and TRBJ2-2, with TRBD1 identical over 7 bases. The CDR3 covers 14 residues. Germline lookup yields CDR1 SGHRS and CDR2 YFSETQ. Losses at the gene ends were 4 bases for V and 5 bases for J; bases not matched to a gene: 5. The CDR3 sequence: CASSRTGGTGELFF. The DNA for the CDR3 is TGCGCCAGCAGCCGGACAGGAGGAACCGGGGAGCTGTTTTTT.

The rearrangement links TRBV29-1 to TRBJ1-1; the D gene is possibly TRBD1 (5 bases). The V gene lost 5 bases and the J gene lost 0 bases, with 16 bases spanning the gap. The CDR3 consists of 15 residues. Germline values: CDR1 SQVTM, CDR2 ANQGSEA. The CDR3 DNA is TGCAGCGTTATTCTTTACGACAGCTTGAACACTGAAGCTTTCTTT. Protein sequence: CSVILYDSLNTEAFF. The full variable domain, completed using reference TRBV29-1 and TRBJ1-1, is SAVISQKPSRDICQRGTSLTIQCQVDSQVTMMFWYRQQPGQSLTLIATANQGSEATYESGFVIDKFPISRPNLTFSTLTVSNMSPEDSSIYLCSVILYDSLNTEAFFGQGTRLTVV.

The chain couples TRBV7-2 to TRBJ1-5, with TRBD1 identical over 7 bases. The CDR3 runs to 16 residues. Per germline, CDR1 SGHTA and CDR2 FQGNSA. Trimming took 1 base from V and 2 from J; bases not matched to a gene: 5. The CDR3 DNA reads TGTGCCAGCAGCTTAGTCGACAGGGTAGGCAATCAGCCCCAGCATTTT. Protein sequence: CASSLVDRVGNQPQHF.

J is TRBJ2-3 and V is TRBV7-8; TRBD2 might be the D (7 bases). Germline values: CDR1 SGHVS, CDR2 FQNEAQ. Trimming pared 5 bases from V and 0 bases from J, leaving 21 bases between. There are 18 residues in the CDR3. CDR3 region: CASSPGGRGDLSTDTQYF. CDR3 DNA sequence: TGTGCCAGCAGCCCCGGGGGGAGGGGGGACTTAAGCACAGATACGCAGTATTTT.

The chain recombines TRBV4-1 with TRBJ1-1, with 8 bases identical to TRBD1. V was pared by 4 bases and J by 4 bases, with 2 bases of the junction left unmatched. CDR3 length: 13 amino acids. CDR1 and CDR2 from the germline V gene are MGHRA and YSYEKL. Here the CDR3 DNA reads TGCGCCAGCAGCCGACAGGGGAGCACTGAAGCTTTCTTT. Its translation: CASSRQGSTEAFF.

This clone was found a few times. This chain uses TRBV6-5 with TRBJ1-1, with TRBD1 matching 7 bases. The CDR3 runs 15 residues. Trimming took 2 bases from V and 1 from J; bases not matched to a gene: 4. CDR1 is MNHEY, CDR2 SVGAGI, per germline. In DNA form, the CDR3 reads TGTGCCAGCAGTTACGTAGGACAGGAGAACACTGAAGCTTTCTTT. Protein: CASSYVGQENTEAFF.

The V gene is TRBV2, the J gene TRBJ1-2; tentative D call: TRBD1 (6 bases). Trimming took 5 bases from V and 0 from J, leaving 13 bases between them. Germline lookup yields CDR1 SNHLY and CDR2 FYNNEI. The CDR3 is 15 amino acids. The DNA of the CDR3 is TGTGCCAGCAGTTACCGGGACAATGCTAACTATGGCTACACCTTC. Protein: CASSYRDNANYGYTF.

This clone was seen once. J is TRBJ1-2 and V is TRBV2; 8 bases align to TRBD1. CDR1 is SNHLY, CDR2 FYNNEI, per germline. The CDR3 loop spans 14 amino acids. The trim removed 8 bases at V and 5 bases at J, leaving 10 bases unmatched. The CDR3 sequence is CASLKDRTGYGYTF. CDR3 in DNA: TGTGCCAGCCTAAAGGACCGGACAGGGTATGGCTACACCTTC.

V usage is TRBV9 and J usage is TRBJ2-1, with TRBD2 matching 8 bases. Trimming cost V 3 bases and J 6 bases; bases outside gene matches: 8. CDR3 length equals 15 residues. From germline, CDR1 is SGDLS and CDR2 YYNGEE. CDR3 DNA: TGTGCCAGCAGCGACCCAGGACTAGCAGGCAATGAGCAGTTCTTC. Translation gives CASSDPGLAGNEQFF.

The chain combines TRBV5-6 with TRBJ2-5, with TRBD2 matching 8 bases. The CDR3 is 17 residues long. Germline assignment: CDR1 SGHDT and CDR2 YYEEEE. Unmatched junction bases numbered 8, after V lost 0 bases and J lost 1 base. CDR3 amino acids: CASSLAGRGAFQETQYF. DNA for the CDR3: TGTGCCAGCAGCTTGGCCGGGCGGGGGGCCTTCCAAGAGACCCAGTACTTC.

This clone was seen a handful of times. The chain recombines TRBV7-9 with TRBJ1-1; 8 nucleotides agree with TRBD1. Germline V gene data show CDR1 as SEHNR and CDR2 as FQNEAQ (reference sequence). The CDR3 has 14 residues. V trimming: 6 bases; J trimming: 1 base; junction bases outside the gene matches: 4. The CDR3 protein is CASRTTGANTEAFF. Written as DNA, the CDR3 is TGTGCCAGCAGAACGACAGGGGCGAACACTGAAGCTTTCTTT.

This clone was detected only a few times. The chain links TRBV9 to TRBJ1-2; perhaps TRBD1 as D (5 bases). There are 13 residues in the CDR3. V gave up 3 bases and J gave up 7 bases, with 13 bases separating them. The V gene's germline CDR1 is SGDLS and CDR2 YYNGEE. The CDR3 DNA reads TGTGCCAGCAGCGAAGGGGTGGTTGGTGGCTACACCTTC. Its protein product is CASSEGVVGGYTF.

This chain connects TRBV6-1 to TRBJ2-5, with 10 bases matching TRBD1. The end of the DNA is better explained by TRBJ2-7, so the J call may be wrong. Germline loops: CDR1 MNHNS, CDR2 SASEGT. The CDR3 runs to 14 residues. As DNA, the CDR3 is TGTGCCAGCAGTGTCGGGACAGGGGCGTACGAGCAGTACTTC. Translating it yields CASSVGTGAYEQYF.

The CDR3 loop reads CASSVEGGREKLFF. The CDR3 coding sequence is TGTGCCAGCAGCGTAGAAGGGGGTAGGGAAAAACTGTTTTTT. The genes are TRBV9 and TRBJ1-4; D might be TRBD1 (6 bases). V lost 0 bases, J lost 8 bases, and 11 bases lay in between. Germline V gene sequence: CDR1 SGDLS, CDR2 YYNGEE. The CDR3 runs to 14 residues.

This clone was found once. The chain recombines TRBV6-4 with TRBJ2-2; maybe TRBD1 (5 bases). V was pared by 3 bases and J by 0 bases, with 5 bases between. Germline V lookup: CDR1 MRHNA, CDR2 SNTAGT. This CDR3 has 14 residues. CDR3 nucleotides: TGTGCCAGCAGTGAGACAGCGAACACCGGGGAGCTGTTTTTT. The encoded protein is CASSETANTGELFF.

The rearrangement joins TRBV4-1 to TRBJ2-3; possibly TRBD2 for D (6 bases). The CDR3 consists of 16 residues. Germline CDR1 MGHRA, CDR2 YSYEKL. Trimming removed 3 bases from V and 1 base from J, with 14 bases in between. CDR3 sequence reads: CASSQAGTGGTDTQYF. The CDR3, as DNA: TGCGCCAGCAGCCAGGCCGGGACTGGGGGCACAGATACGCAGTATTTT.